The rows below give T cell receptor beta chains drawn from one sample of a study of OX40 agonist ivuxolimab in advanced cancers. The table came from immunoSEQ multiplex PCR; TCRdb's copy has only in-frame clones and leaves some out. Among around 64,000 clones listed, over 80% were seen once. Here the sequenced sample was CD4+ or CD8+ T cells sorted from blood, taken in a trial of the OX40 agonist ivuxolimab. These TCRs come from an adult with an advanced solid tumor such as melanoma, head and neck, liver or kidney cancer. CDR3s include the opening cysteine and the closing phenylalanine or tryptophan. The D gene is left open where the match is weak. For some rows the clone size is stated as once, few or many, or as a class when expanded; others skip it.

j_call | v_call | clone_size | d_call | cdr3_nt | cdr3_aa
TRBJ2-1 | TRBV28 | once | TRBD2 | TGTGCCAGCAGTTTTCCCGCTGGACTAGCGGGATCAGTCAGCTCCTACAATGAGCAGTTCTTC | CASSFPAGLAGSVSSYNEQFF
TRBJ1-3 | TRBV30 | - | - | TGTGCCTGGAGTGTTCGGTTAGGAAACACCATATATTTT | CAWSVRLGNTIYF
TRBJ2-7 | TRBV27 | few | - | TGTGCCAGCAGTCCTATAGACAGGACCTACGAGCAGTACTTC | CASSPIDRTYEQYF
TRBJ2-7 | TRBV28 | - | TRBD1 | TGTGCCAGCAGCTACGGGACAGAGCCAGAGCAGTACTTC | CASSYGTEPEQYF
TRBJ2-5 | TRBV18 | - | - | TGTGCCAGCTCACCTACCGGGCCCGGGGAGACCCAGTACTTC | CASSPTGPGETQYF
TRBJ2-4 | TRBV11-2 | - | - | TGTGCCAGCAGCTCTGTGCGTAGGGACATTCAGTACTTC | CASSSVRRDIQYF
TRBJ1-4 | TRBV28 | once | - | TGTGCCAGCAGTTCAAGACGAACTAATGAAAAACTGTTTTTT | CASSSRRTNEKLFF
TRBJ2-2 | TRBV11-2 | - | - | TGTGCCAGCAGCCTCGGGAGCGCTCGCACCGGGGAGCTGTTTTTT | CASSLGSARTGELFF
TRBJ2-7 | TRBV10-3 | - | TRBD1 | TGTGCCATCAGTGAGGAGGGTAGGGGGCCCTACGAGCAGTACTTC | CAISEEGRGPYEQYF
TRBJ2-1 | TRBV20-1 | - | - | TGCAGTGCCCCGGAGGGTTATGAGCAGTTCTTC | CSAPEGYEQFF
TRBJ1-3 | TRBV6-5 | - | - | TGTGCCAGCAGTTACACGACAGGTCGAAACACCATATATTTT | CASSYTTGRNTIYF
TRBJ2-1 | TRBV5-1 | - | TRBD1 | TGCGCCAGCAGCGCTGGTCCGGGACAGGGATCCAATGAGCAGTTCTTC | CASSAGPGQGSNEQFF
TRBJ2-2 | TRBV11-1 | - | TRBD1 | TGTGCCAGCAGCTTTCAACAGGGGGTTAACACCGGGGAGCTGTTTTTT | CASSFQQGVNTGELFF
TRBJ2-5 | TRBV11-2 | - | TRBD2 | TGTGCCAGCAGCTTAGTCGCTAGCGGGGGCGAGACCCAGTACTTC | CASSLVASGGETQYF
TRBJ2-5 | TRBV19 | once | TRBD2 | TGTGCCAGTAGTGGCGGGGGGTACCAAGAGACCCAGTACTTC | CASSGGGYQETQYF
TRBJ2-3 | TRBV29-1 | - | TRBD1 | TGCAGCGTTGTCCGGACAGGAGGCACAGATACGCAGTATTTT | CSVVRTGGTDTQYF
TRBJ2-7 | TRBV6-1 | - | TRBD1 | TGTGCCAGCAGTAGACCGGGACAGGGATACTACGAGCAGTACTTC | CASSRPGQGYYEQYF
TRBJ1-5 | TRBV28 | - | TRBD1 | TGTGCCAGCAGTTTAACCGGGACAGGGGTTCAGCCCCAGCATTTT | CASSLTGTGVQPQHF
TRBJ2-4 | TRBV11-1 | few | TRBD1 | TGTGCCAGTGGACAGGGCGGCATTCAGTACTTC | CASGQGGIQYF
TRBJ2-2 | TRBV11-3 | - | - | TGTGCCAGCAGCTCGGCGGCGAACACCGGGGAGCTGTTTTTT | CASSSAANTGELFF
TRBJ1-2 | TRBV18 | - | - | TGTGCCAGCTCACCAGGTGTCGGGGAGAACTATGGCTACACCTTC | CASSPGVGENYGYTF
TRBJ2-3 | TRBV5-6 | - | - | TGTGCCAGCAGCCTCCCCCCCCACACAGATACGCAGTATTTT | CASSLPPHTDTQYF